These 2 T cell receptor beta chains originate from one sample sequenced in a study of T cells in Graves' hyperthyroidism and ophthalmopathy. RNA transcripts gave rise to amplified TCR beta CDR3 regions. HTBI primers were employed in a first-round RT-PCR of the TCR CDR3. Via MiXCR, TCRdb re-called the multiplex PCR reads, giving one row per CDR3 protein. The table has about 370,000 distinct CDR3 sequences, approximately 14% seen once. Material for sequencing was blood. The receptors were gathered from a woman aged 55-69 years with Graves' ophthalmopathy.

V gene TRBV19 combines with J gene TRBJ2-7, with TRBD1 matching 7 bases. Germline-derived CDR1 and CDR2 are LNHDA and SQIVND (reference sequence). The CDR3 sequence is 14 residues long. The V gene end was trimmed by 6 bases and the J gene end by 6 bases; junction bases not matched to a gene: 11. The CDR3 spells CASSPDRDVGEQYF. The CDR3 DNA reads TGTGCCAGTAGCCCAGACAGGGACGTCGGCGAGCAGTACTTC.

The table lists this clonotype with a few counts. The chain combines TRBV20-1 with TRBJ1-6, with D perhaps TRBD1 (5 bases). Germline CDR1 DFQATT, CDR2 SNEGSKA (reference sequence). Deletions cut 0 bases from V and 10 bases from J, with 22 bases between. CDR3 length: 17 amino acids. As DNA, the CDR3 is TGCAGTGCTAGAGACCAGTGGGGGGGGGGGACTGGGTCACCCCTCCACTTT. Protein: CSARDQWGGGTGSPLHF.